These T cell receptor beta chains were read from a single sample in a study of blood T cell repertoires in COVID-19. The method was immunoSEQ multiplex PCR; TCRdb's version includes in-frame clones alone and lacks a portion of them. The table has about 150,000 clones, 65% to 85% seen once. Sequencing was carried out using peripheral blood. The receptors here all came from a woman in her 70s who had recovered from COVID-19. The CDR3 runs from the conserved cysteine through the conserved F or W. A D gene is named only where the DNA matches it firmly. The size of a clone is reported for some rows only, either as once, few or many, or as a class for expanded clones.

V gene	J gene	clone size	D gene	CDR3 protein	CDR3 DNA
TRBV27	TRBJ1-1	NA	NA	CASSLGGASTEAFF	TGTGCCAGCAGTTTAGGGGGGGCTAGCACTGAAGCTTTCTTT
TRBV4-2	TRBJ1-1	once	NA	CASSQDQVRQNTEAFF	TGTGCCAGCAGCCAAGATCAGGTACGACAGAACACTGAAGCTTTCTTT
TRBV10-3	TRBJ1-3	NA	NA	CAISESWGSPISGNTIYF	TGTGCCATCAGTGAGTCGTGGGGCAGCCCAATCTCTGGAAACACCATATATTTT
TRBV3-1/TRBV3-2	TRBJ2-3	NA	TRBD2	CASSQVRGTAGGTDTQYF	TGTGCCAGCAGCCAAGTAAGAGGGACGGCGGGGGGCACAGATACGCAGTATTTT
TRBV28	TRBJ2-7	NA	NA	CASSLSGEQYF	TGTGCCAGCAGTTTGTCGGGCGAGCAGTACTTC
TRBV5-1	TRBJ2-1	NA	TRBD2	CASSRRYPSGGGNEQFF	TGCGCCAGCAGCAGACGATACCCTAGCGGGGGGGGGAATGAGCAGTTCTTC
TRBV15	TRBJ1-2	NA	TRBD1	CATSRGAPGQPYGYTF	TGTGCCACCAGCAGAGGAGCCCCGGGACAGCCTTATGGCTACACCTTC
TRBV9	TRBJ2-1	many	TRBD1	CASSADRPYNEQFF	TGTGCCAGCAGCGCGGACAGGCCATACAATGAGCAGTTCTTC
TRBV6-1	TRBJ2-7	once	NA	CASSEGSSYEQYF	TGTGCCAGCAGTGAAGGCAGCTCCTACGAGCAGTACTTC
TRBV30	TRBJ2-7	many	TRBD1	CAWSAGGRSYEQYF	TGTGCCTGGAGTGCAGGGGGCCGCTCCTACGAGCAGTACTTC
TRBV25-1	TRBJ2-3	NA	TRBD1	CASSRGPGPGTDTQYF	TGTGCCAGCAGTAGGGGGCCCGGGCCTGGCACAGATACGCAGTATTTT
TRBV15	TRBJ1-2	NA	NA	CATSRARTETYGYTF	TGTGCCACCAGCAGAGCCCGGACAGAAACGTATGGCTACACCTTC
TRBV19	TRBJ1-1	NA	NA	CASSIAQGTEAFF	TGTGCCAGTAGTATTGCCCAGGGCACTGAAGCTTTCTTT
TRBV28	TRBJ2-7	NA	TRBD2	CASSPPGRGWVYEQYF	TGTGCCAGCAGTCCCCCCGGGAGGGGGTGGGTCTACGAGCAGTACTTC
TRBV7-9	TRBJ2-3	NA	TRBD2	CASSLGGLAGATQYF	TGTGCCAGCAGCTTAGGAGGCCTAGCGGGGGCCACGCAGTATTTT
TRBV20-1	TRBJ1-2	NA	NA	CSASPGGRGYGYTF	TGCAGTGCTAGTCCCGGGGGGCGAGGCTATGGCTACACCTTC
TRBV10-1	TRBJ2-7	NA	TRBD2	CASSGKTSGPGASSYEQYF	TGCGCCAGCAGTGGGAAGACTAGCGGACCCGGGGCCAGCTCCTACGAGCAGTACTTC
TRBV4-2	TRBJ2-3	NA	TRBD2	CASSPVLAGGPDTQYF	TGTGCCAGCAGCCCCGTACTAGCGGGAGGGCCGGATACGCAGTATTTT
TRBV7-8	TRBJ1-5	few	TRBD1	CASTLRQGESQPQHF	TGTGCCAGCACCCTGAGACAGGGCGAGTCGCAGCCCCAGCATTTT
TRBV27	TRBJ1-1	NA	NA	CASRAYRAGVPEAFF	TGTGCCAGCAGGGCTTACAGGGCAGGGGTGCCTGAAGCTTTCTTT
TRBV28	TRBJ1-1	NA	NA	CASREMNTEAFF	TGTGCCAGCAGGGAGATGAACACTGAAGCTTTCTTT
TRBV5-5	TRBJ2-5	NA	NA	CASSPGGAGETQYF	TGTGCCAGCAGCCCTGGGGGGGCGGGTGAGACCCAGTACTTC
TRBV30	TRBJ1-2	NA	NA	CAWSLNYGYTF	TGTGCCTGGAGCCTTAACTATGGCTACACCTTC
TRBV7-9	TRBJ1-1	NA	TRBD1	CASSLMQGDTEAFF	TGTGCCAGCAGCTTAATGCAGGGGGACACTGAAGCTTTCTTT
TRBV15	TRBJ2-3	NA	NA	CATSRGDFTDTQYF	TGTGCCACCAGCAGAGGGGACTTCACAGATACGCAGTATTTT
TRBV2	TRBJ1-4	NA	NA	CATASLRGEKLFF	TGTGCCACCGCCAGCCTTAGGGGAGAAAAACTGTTTTTT
TRBV29-1	TRBJ1-1	NA	NA	CSVEEGAGGVGAEAFF	TGCAGCGTTGAGGAGGGTGCAGGAGGTGTGGGGGCTGAAGCTTTCTTT
TRBV2	TRBJ1-3	NA	NA	CASSEWGQGNTIYF	TGTGCCAGCAGTGAATGGGGACAAGGAAACACCATATATTTT
TRBV5-5	TRBJ2-3	NA	TRBD1	CASSSGGTGGTDTQYF	TGTGCCAGCAGCTCGGGCGGGACAGGGGGCACAGATACGCAGTATTTT
TRBV6-5	TRBJ2-7	once	TRBD1	CASRKLTGTSYEQYF	TGTGCCAGCAGGAAACTGACAGGGACCTCCTACGAGCAGTACTTC
TRBV7-6	TRBJ2-3	NA	TRBD2	CASSARLARGTDTQYF	TGTGCCAGCAGCGCCCGACTAGCAAGGGGCACAGATACGCAGTATTTT
TRBV12-3/TRBV12-4	TRBJ1-2	NA	NA	CASRPGGRGYTF	TGTGCCAGCAGGCCCGGCGGGAGAGGCTACACCTTC
TRBV5-4	TRBJ2-2	NA	TRBD2	CASSFESGTTNTGELFF	TGTGCCAGCAGCTTTGAATCCGGGACTACGAACACCGGGGAGCTGTTTTTT
TRBV12-3/TRBV12-4	TRBJ1-5	NA	NA	CASSLLRYQPQHF	TGTGCCAGCAGCCTTCTCCGGTATCAGCCCCAGCATTTT
TRBV5-6	TRBJ2-1	NA	TRBD2	CASSSGLAGTYNEQFF	TGTGCCAGCAGCTCGGGACTAGCGGGAACCTACAATGAGCAGTTCTTC
TRBV4-3	TRBJ2-3	NA	NA	CASSRTTPPDTQYF	TGCGCCAGCAGCCGTACTACCCCGCCGGATACGCAGTATTTT
TRBV5-1	TRBJ2-3	NA	NA	CASAGLAIPDTQYF	TGCGCCAGCGCGGGACTGGCGATCCCAGATACGCAGTATTTT
TRBV29-1	TRBJ1-2	NA	TRBD1	CSVSPRDRDPTNYGYTF	TGCAGCGTTTCCCCCCGGGACAGGGATCCCACTAACTATGGCTACACCTTC
TRBV7-9	TRBJ1-2	NA	TRBD1	CASSLRGQGNYGYTF	TGTGCCAGCAGCTTAAGGGGACAGGGGAACTATGGCTACACCTTC
TRBV7-2	TRBJ2-7	NA	NA	CASSPRRAGEQYF	TGTGCCAGCAGCCCAAGGAGGGCGGGGGAGCAGTACTTC
TRBV29-1	TRBJ1-2	NA	NA	CSAPRGNYGYTF	TGCAGCGCCCCCAGGGGCAACTATGGCTACACCTTC
TRBV6-2/TRBV6-3	TRBJ2-1	few	NA	CASSYPGPGGGYNEQFF	TGTGCCAGCAGTTACCCTGGACCCGGGGGTGGCTACAATGAGCAGTTCTTC
TRBV9	TRBJ1-2	once	TRBD1	CASSVGGTAQGVSGYTF	TGTGCCAGCAGCGTAGGGGGGACAGCCCAAGGAGTTTCGGGCTACACCTTC
TRBV10-3	TRBJ1-2	once	TRBD1	CAISQNPGQVDYTF	TGTGCCATCAGCCAAAATCCGGGACAGGTGGACTACACCTTC
TRBV19	TRBJ2-7	few	NA	CASSIREGSGRGGYEQYF	TGTGCCAGTAGTATCAGGGAGGGGAGCGGAAGAGGGGGCTACGAGCAGTACTTC